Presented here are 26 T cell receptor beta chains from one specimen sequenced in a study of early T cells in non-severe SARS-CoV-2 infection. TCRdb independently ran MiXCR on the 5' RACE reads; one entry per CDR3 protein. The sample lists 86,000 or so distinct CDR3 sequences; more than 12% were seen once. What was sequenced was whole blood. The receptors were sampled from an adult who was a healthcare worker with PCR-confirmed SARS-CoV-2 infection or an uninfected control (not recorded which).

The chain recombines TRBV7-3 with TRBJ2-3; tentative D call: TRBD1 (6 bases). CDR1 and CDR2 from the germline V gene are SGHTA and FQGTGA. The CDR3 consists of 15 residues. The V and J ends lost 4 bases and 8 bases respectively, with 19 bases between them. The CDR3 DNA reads TGTGCCAGCAGCTCCGGTTTGGGGACACTTAGTACGCAGTATTTT. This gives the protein CASSSGLGTLSTQYF.

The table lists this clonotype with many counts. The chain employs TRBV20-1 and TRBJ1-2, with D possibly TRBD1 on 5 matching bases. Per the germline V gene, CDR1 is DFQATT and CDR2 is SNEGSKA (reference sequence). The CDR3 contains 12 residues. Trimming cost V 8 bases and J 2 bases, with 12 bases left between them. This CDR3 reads CSTIHRNYGYTF. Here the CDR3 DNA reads TGCAGTACTATTCACAGGAACTATGGCTACACCTTC.

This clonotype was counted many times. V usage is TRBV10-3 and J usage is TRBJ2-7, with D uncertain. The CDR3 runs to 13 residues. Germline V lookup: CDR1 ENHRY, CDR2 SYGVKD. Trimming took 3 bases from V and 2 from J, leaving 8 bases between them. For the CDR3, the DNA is TGTGCCATCAGTGACGGCCCGACCTACGAGCAGTACTTC. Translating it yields CAISDGPTYEQYF.

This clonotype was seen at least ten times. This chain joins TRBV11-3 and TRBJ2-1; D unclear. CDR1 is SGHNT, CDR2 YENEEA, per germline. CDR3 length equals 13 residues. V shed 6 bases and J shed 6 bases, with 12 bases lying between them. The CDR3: CASSLAERNEQFF. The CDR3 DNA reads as TGTGCCAGCAGTCTCGCGGAACGCAATGAGCAGTTCTTC.

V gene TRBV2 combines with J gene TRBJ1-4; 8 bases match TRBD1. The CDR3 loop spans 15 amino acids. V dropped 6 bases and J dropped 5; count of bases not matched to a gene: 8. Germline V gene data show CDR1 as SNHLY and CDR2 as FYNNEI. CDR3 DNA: TGTGCCAGCAGCCTAGGGGGACAGGCGAATGAAAAACTGTTTTTT. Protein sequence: CASSLGGQANEKLFF.

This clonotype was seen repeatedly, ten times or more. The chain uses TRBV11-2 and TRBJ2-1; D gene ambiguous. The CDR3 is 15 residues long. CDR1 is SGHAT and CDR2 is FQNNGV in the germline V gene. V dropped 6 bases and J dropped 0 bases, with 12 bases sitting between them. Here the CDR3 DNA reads TGTGCCAGCAGTCGCGGCTTCTCCTCCTACAATGAGCAGTTCTTC. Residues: CASSRGFSSYNEQFF.

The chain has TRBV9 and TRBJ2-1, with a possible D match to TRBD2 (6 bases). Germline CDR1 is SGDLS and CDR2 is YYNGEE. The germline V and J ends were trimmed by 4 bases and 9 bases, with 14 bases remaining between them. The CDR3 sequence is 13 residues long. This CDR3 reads CASSPGSRVEQFF. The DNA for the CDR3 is TGTGCCAGCAGCCCCGGGAGCAGGGTTGAGCAGTTCTTC.

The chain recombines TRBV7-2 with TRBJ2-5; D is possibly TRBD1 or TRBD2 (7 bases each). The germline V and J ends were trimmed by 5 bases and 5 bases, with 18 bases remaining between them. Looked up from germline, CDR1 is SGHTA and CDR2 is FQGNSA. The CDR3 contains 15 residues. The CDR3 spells CASSRGAGGAETQYF. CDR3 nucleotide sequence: TGTGCCAGCAGCCGTGGGGCAGGGGGGGCCGAGACCCAGTACTTC.

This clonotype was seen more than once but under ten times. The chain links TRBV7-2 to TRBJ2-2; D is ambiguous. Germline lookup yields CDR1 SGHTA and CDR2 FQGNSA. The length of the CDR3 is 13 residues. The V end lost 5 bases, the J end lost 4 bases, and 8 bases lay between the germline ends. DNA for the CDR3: TGTGCCAGCAGCATCAGTCGCACCGGGGAGCTGTTTTTT. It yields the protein CASSISRTGELFF. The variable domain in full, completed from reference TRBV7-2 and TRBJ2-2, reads GAGVSQSPSNKVTEKGKDVELRCDPISGHTALYWYRQSLGQGLEFLIYFQGNSAPDKSGLPSDRFSAERTGGSVSTLTIQRTQQEDSAVYLCASSISRTGELFFGEGSRLTVL.

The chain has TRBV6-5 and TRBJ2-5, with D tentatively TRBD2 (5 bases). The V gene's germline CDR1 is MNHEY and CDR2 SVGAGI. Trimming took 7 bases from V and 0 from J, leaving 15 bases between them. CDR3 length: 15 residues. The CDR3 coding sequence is TGTGCCAGCAAAGCTTGGGCGGGTTACCAAGAGACCCAGTACTTC. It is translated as CASKAWAGYQETQYF.

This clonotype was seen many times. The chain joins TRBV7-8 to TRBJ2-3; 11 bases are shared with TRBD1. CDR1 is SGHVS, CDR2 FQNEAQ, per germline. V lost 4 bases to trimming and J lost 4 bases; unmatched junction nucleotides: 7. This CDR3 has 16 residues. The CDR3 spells CASSSRDRGSADTQYF. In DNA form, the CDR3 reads TGTGCCAGCAGCTCCCGGGACAGGGGGAGTGCAGATACGCAGTATTTT.

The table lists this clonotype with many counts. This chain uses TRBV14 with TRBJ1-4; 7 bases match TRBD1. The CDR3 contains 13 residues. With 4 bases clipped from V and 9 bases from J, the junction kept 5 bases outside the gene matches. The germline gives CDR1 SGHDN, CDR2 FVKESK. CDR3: CASSRSRGKKLFF. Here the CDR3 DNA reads TGTGCCAGCAGCCGGAGCAGGGGGAAAAAACTGTTTTTT.

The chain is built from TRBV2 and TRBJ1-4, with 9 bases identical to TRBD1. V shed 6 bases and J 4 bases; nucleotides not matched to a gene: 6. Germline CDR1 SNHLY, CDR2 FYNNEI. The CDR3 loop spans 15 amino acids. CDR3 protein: CASSGQGPINEKLFF. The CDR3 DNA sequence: TGTGCCAGCAGCGGACAGGGGCCGATTAATGAAAAACTGTTTTTT.

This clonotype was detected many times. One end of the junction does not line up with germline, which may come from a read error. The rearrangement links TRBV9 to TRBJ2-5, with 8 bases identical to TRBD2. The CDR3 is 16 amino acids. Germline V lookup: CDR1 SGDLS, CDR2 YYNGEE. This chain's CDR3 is CASSPRSGTSQDTQYF. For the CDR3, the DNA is TGTGCCAGCAGCCCCCGTAGCGGGACAAGCCAAGATACCCAGTACTTC.

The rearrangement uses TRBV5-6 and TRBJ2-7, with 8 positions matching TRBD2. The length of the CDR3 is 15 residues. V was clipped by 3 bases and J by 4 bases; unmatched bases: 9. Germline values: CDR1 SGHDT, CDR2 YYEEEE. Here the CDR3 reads CASSSTGTRRYEQYF. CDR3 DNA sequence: TGTGCCAGCAGCTCTACCGGGACTAGGCGGTACGAGCAGTACTTC.

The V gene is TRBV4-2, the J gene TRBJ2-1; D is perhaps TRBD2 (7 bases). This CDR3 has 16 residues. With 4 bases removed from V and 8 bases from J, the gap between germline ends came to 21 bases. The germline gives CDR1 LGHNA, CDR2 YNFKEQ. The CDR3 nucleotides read TGTGCCAGCAGCCCTACCCTGGGGGGGCGCGGCGATGAGCAGTTCTTC. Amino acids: CASSPTLGGRGDEQFF.

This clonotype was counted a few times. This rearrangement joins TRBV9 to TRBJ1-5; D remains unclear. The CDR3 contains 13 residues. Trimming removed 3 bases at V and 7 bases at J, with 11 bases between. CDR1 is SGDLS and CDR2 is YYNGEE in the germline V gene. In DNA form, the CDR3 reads TGTGCCAGCAGCGCCTCCCTTGGCCAGCCCCAGCATTTT. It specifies CASSASLGQPQHF.

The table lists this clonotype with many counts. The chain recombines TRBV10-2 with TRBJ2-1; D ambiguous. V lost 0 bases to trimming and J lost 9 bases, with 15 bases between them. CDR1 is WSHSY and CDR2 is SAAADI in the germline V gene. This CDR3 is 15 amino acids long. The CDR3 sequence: CASSESLDSISEQFF. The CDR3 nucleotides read TGCGCCAGCAGTGAGTCGCTGGATTCTATTAGTGAGCAGTTCTTC.

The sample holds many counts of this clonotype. In DNA, the CDR3 is TGTGCCAGCAGCGAGATCGTCTCTGGGGCCAACGTCCTGACTTTC. Encoded protein: CASSEIVSGANVLTF. V and J are TRBV9 and TRBJ2-6; D not resolved. Germline values: CDR1 SGDLS, CDR2 YYNGEE. The V end was cut by 3 bases, the J end by 0 bases, with 7 bases between. The CDR3 extends over 15 amino acids.

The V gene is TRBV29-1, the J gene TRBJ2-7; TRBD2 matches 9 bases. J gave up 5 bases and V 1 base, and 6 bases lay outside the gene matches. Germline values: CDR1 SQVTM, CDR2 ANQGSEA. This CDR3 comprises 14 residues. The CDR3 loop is CSVEGIAGVHEQYF. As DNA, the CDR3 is TGCAGCGTTGAAGGGATAGCGGGAGTCCACGAGCAGTACTTC.

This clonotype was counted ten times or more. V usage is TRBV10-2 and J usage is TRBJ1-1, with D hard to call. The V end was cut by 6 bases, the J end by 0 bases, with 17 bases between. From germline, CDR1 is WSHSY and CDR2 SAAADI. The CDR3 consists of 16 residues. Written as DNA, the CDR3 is TGCGCCAGCAGGCCGACACTGGAGGGCCTGAACACTGAAGCTTTCTTT. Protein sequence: CASRPTLEGLNTEAFF.

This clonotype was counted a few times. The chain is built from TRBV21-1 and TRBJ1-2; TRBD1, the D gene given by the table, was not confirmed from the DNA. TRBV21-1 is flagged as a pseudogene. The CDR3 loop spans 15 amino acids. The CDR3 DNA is TGTGCCAGCAGCAAAGAAGGGGGCGCAAACTATGGCTACACCTTC. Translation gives CASSKEGGANYGYTF.

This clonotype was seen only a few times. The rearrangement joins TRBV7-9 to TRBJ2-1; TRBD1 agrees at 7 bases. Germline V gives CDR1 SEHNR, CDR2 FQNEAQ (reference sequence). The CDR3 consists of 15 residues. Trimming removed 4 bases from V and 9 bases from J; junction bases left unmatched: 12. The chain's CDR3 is CASSSDLKQGTEQFF. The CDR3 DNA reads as TGTGCCAGCAGCTCCGACCTTAAACAGGGGACTGAGCAGTTCTTC.

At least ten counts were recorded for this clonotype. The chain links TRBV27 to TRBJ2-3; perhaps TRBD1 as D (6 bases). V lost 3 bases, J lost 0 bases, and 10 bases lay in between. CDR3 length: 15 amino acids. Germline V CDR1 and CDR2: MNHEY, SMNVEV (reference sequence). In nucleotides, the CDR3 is TGTGCCAGCAGTTTGTCAGGGGCTAGCACAGATACGCAGTATTTT. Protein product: CASSLSGASTDTQYF.

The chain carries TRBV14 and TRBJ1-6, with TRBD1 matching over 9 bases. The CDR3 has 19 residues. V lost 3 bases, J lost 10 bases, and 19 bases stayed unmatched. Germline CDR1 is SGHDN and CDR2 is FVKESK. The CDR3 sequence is CASSHRVGTGFFGESPLHF. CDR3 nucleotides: TGTGCCAGCAGCCACAGAGTCGGGACAGGGTTCTTTGGAGAATCACCCCTCCACTTT. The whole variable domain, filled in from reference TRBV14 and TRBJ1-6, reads EAGVTQFPSHSVIEKGQTVTLRCDPISGHDNLYWYRRVMGKEIKFLLHFVKESKQDESGMPNNRFLAERTGGTYSTLKVQPAELEDSGVYFCASSHRVGTGFFGESPLHFGNGTRLTVT.

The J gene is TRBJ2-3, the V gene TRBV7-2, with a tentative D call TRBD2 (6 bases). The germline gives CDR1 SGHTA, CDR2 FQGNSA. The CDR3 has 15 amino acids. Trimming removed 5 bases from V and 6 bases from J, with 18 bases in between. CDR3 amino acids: CASSPGLAIGDTQYF. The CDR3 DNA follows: TGTGCCAGCAGCCCCGGCCTAGCGATTGGGGATACGCAGTATTTT.